This record looks at one TCR beta chain sequence and its context. Antigen specificity is unknown. Assay used: immunoSEQ multiplex PCR; TCRdb lists only in-frame clones, some missing. This repertoire shows fewer than 200,000 clones, approximately 90% found once; its top ten account for roughly 4%. The CDR3 has 13 residues. Germline CDR1 and CDR2: MNHEY and SMNVEV (reference sequence). Trimming cost V 6 bases and J 4 bases, with 12 bases left between them. This specimen belongs to a study of T cell responses to AZD1222 COVID-19 vaccine. Points from the study as a whole: Researchers took repertoire samples only after the peak T cell response had come. Donors were chiefly white British, with a greater number of females, and clonal diversity was perhaps underestimated. Spike regions recognized by vaccine-associated CD4 TCRs spanned the protein, led by 160-218 and 743-854. Nearly half of spike-specific TCRs reportedly target variant regions that are unmutated in the B.1.351 and B.1.1.7 variants.

J is TRBJ1-2 and V is TRBV27; D might be TRBD1 (5 bases). The starting material was peripheral blood, obtained 28 days after the second dose of the MenACWY control vaccine. The receptor was isolated from an adult who received the MenACWY meningococcal vaccine as a control. CDR3 loop: CASSGRGPYGYTF. DNA of the CDR3: TGTGCCAGCAGCGGAAGGGGCCCCTATGGCTACACCTTC.